This T cell receptor (beta chain) was identified in a study of T-cell memory formation after mild COVID-19 (dated by TCRdb to the early 2020s). Background for the entire study: Most TCR sequence clusters were specific to one of the two donors. In two donors, T-cell clones that expanded and contracted after mild COVID-19 were tracked by sequencing TCRalpha and TCRbeta repertoires over time. The cohort comprised two young, previously healthy adult volunteers, one female and one male.

Germline trimming: 5 bases from V, 10 bases from J; junction bases outside gene matches: 14. Reading the germline V gene gives CDR1 KGHDR and CDR2 SFDVKD. The CDR3 holds 16 amino acids from the cysteine to the phenylalanine. The CDR3 DNA has 48 bases and is translated from base 1. What the research found in general, with its limitations: Balanced CD4/CD8 phenotypes were observed for clones contracting from day 15 to 85, whereas a bias towards CD4+ was observed for a second wave of clones expanding from day 15 to 37. SARS-CoV-2 specificity was not confirmed for the second-wave clones peaking on day 37. Contracting CD4+ clones appeared mostly in the CM and EM memory subsets, whereas CD8+ clones were enriched in EMRA. The study included only two mild cases, and larger cohorts that include severe cases with pre-infection samples were judged to be necessary. Some responding clones were detected in pre-infection memory, which suggested that pre-existing cross-reactive memory T cells had joined the SARS-CoV-2 response.

The instrument was an Illumina NovaSeq 6000. cDNA libraries for TCRalpha and TCRbeta were prepared by 5'RACE using constant-segment primers, with sample barcodes and unique molecular identifiers added. RNA was extracted from every sample with Trizol reagent. The libraries were amplified in two PCR steps, and the second step added a second sample barcode and Illumina TruSeq adapters. Libraries were sequenced on an Illumina NovaSeq with 2 x 150 bp paired-end reads. Processing in the source paper ran as follows. With migec v1.2.7, reads were demultiplexed and then collapsed into UMI-guided consensus sequences. Using mixcr v2.1.11, the UMI consensuses were aligned to TRA and TRB V and J templates and assembled into clonotypes. Expanded or contracted clonotypes were those called significant by both edgeR and NoisET, with noise models trained on biological replicates. edgeR calls used a false discovery rate-adjusted p below 0.01 and a log2 fold-change threshold of 1. PCA with hierarchical clustering of max-normalized trajectories of the 1000 most abundant clonotypes was used as exploratory dynamics analysis. Separately sequenced CD4+ and CD8+ repertoires were used to assign the CD4 or CD8 phenotype of responding clones. Using fastp at Q25 and MiXCR, TCRdb reprocessed the public reads and kept productive beta chains. Each record represents a unique CDR3 protein, reported with the most common genes and DNA among its rows. The V and J calls come from TCRdb's annotation, not from the publication. The sample table lists about 190,000 distinct CDR3 sequences, over 9.5% of them with a count of one. The top ten constitute 2.5% to 3.5% of the sample.

Ficoll-Paque density gradient centrifugation was used to isolate PBMCs. This clonotype was detected many times. Its antigen is still unknown. The sample holds no much larger clone one base away, and base qualities are not on file. Sequencing was performed on PBMCs or a T cell subset sorted from them (not recorded which). In this chain, TRBV24-1 is recombined with TRBJ2-1, and 9 junction bases match TRBD1. This sequence was found in a man aged 18 to 29 who had mild COVID-19 (a few samples of this study predate the infection). The sample titles of this study are shuffled in the database, so cell type and time point are left out; the donor was told from shared clones. The CDR3 amino acid sequence is: CATSVVRRDRVYEQFF. The DNA sequence follows: TGTGCCACCAGTGTCGTCCGGCGGGACAGGGTTTACGAGCAGTTCTTC.